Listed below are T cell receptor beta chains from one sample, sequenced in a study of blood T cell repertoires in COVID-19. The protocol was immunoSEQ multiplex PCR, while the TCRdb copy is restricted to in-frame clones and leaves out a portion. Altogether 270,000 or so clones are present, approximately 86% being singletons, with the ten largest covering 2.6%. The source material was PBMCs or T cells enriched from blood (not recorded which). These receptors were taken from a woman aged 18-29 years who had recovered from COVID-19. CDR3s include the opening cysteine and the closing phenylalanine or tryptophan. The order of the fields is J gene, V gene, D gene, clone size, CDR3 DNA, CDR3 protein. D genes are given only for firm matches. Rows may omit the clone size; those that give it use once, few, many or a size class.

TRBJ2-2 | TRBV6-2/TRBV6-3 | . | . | TGTGCCAGCAGCAAGACAGAAACTACCGGGGAGCTGTTTTTT | CASSKTETTGELFF
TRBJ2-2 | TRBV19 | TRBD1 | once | TGTGCCAGTACCCCGATTTTAGGGGGCGCGAACACCGGGGAGCTGTTTTTT | CASTPILGGANTGELFF
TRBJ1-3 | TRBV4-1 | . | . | TGCGCCAGCAGTCAACGGGGTAACACCATATATTTT | CASSQRGNTIYF
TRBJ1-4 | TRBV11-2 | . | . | TGTGCCAGCAGCTTAGTCAGGGGAAGTGAAAAACTGTTTTTT | CASSLVRGSEKLFF
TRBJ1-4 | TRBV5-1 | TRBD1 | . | TGCGCCAGCAGCAAAAAGGGACAGGCTAATGAAAAACTGTTTTTT | CASSKKGQANEKLFF
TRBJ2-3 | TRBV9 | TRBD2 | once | TGTGCCAGCAGCCGAGGGGCGGGGGGGATTGCAGATACGCAGTATTTT | CASSRGAGGIADTQYF
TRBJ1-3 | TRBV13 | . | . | TGTGCCAGCAGCTTAGGTGGGGACATTACTGGAAACACCATATATTTT | CASSLGGDITGNTIYF
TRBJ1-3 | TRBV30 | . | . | TGTGCCTGGAGTTTAAGGACAGATAATGACTTCACCATATATTTT | CAWSLRTDNDFTIYF
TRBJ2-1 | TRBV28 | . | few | TGTGCCAGCAGCCCAGGACAGCTCAGCTACAATGAGCAGTTCTTC | CASSPGQLSYNEQFF
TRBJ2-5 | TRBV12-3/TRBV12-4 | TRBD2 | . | TGTGCCAGCAGTTCGGCTAGCGGGGAGACCCAGTACTTC | CASSSASGETQYF
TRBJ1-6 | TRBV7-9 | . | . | TGTGCCAGCAGCTTATACGGCAGGAATAATTCACCCCTCCACTTT | CASSLYGRNNSPLHF